The rows below give T cell receptor beta chains drawn from one sample of a study of blood T cell repertoires in COVID-19. Data came from immunoSEQ multiplex PCR; TCRdb stores just in-frame clones and leaves some out. The table has 200,000 to 300,000 clones, 70% to 85% seen once. Sequencing was performed on peripheral blood. The receptors were gathered from an elderly woman with acute or convalescent COVID-19. The CDR3 runs from the conserved cysteine through the conserved F or W. A D gene is named only where the DNA matches it firmly. A row's size may be missing; if present it is once, few, many or a size class.

d_call	clone_size	j_call	v_call	cdr3_nt	cdr3_aa
TRBD1	.	TRBJ2-1	TRBV2	TGTGCCAGCAGGGACGGGACAGGGAGCTACAATGAGCAGTTCTTC	CASRDGTGSYNEQFF
.	few	TRBJ2-5	TRBV18	TGTGCCAGCTCACCACGTTCGGACCCGCGGGGGACCCAGTACTTC	CASSPRSDPRGTQYF
TRBD1	.	TRBJ2-7	TRBV15	TGTGCCACCAGCAGGGACAGGGTTAACTACGAGCAGTACTTC	CATSRDRVNYEQYF
.	.	TRBJ2-3	TRBV28	TGTGCCACAGACAGGAGATTCACAGATACGCAGTATTTT	CATDRRFTDTQYF
.	.	TRBJ1-3	TRBV7-7	TGTGCTATTTCACACATCCTCCCCTCTGGAAACACCATATATTTT	CAISHILPSGNTIYF
.	.	TRBJ1-5	TRBV19	TGTGCCAGTAGTATGGGGACAAATCAGCCCCAGCATTTT	CASSMGTNQPQHF
.	.	TRBJ2-1	TRBV19	TGTGCCAGTAGTCTTACAGGGTCCTTCTCCTACAATGAGCAGTTCTTC	CASSLTGSFSYNEQFF
.	.	TRBJ1-6	TRBV9	TGTGCCAGCAGCGCTGACAGGCGGAATTCACCCCTCCACTTT	CASSADRRNSPLHF
.	.	TRBJ1-5	TRBV24-1	TGTGCCACCAGTCGGGGGGAAAGGCAGCCCCAGCATTTT	CATSRGERQPQHF
TRBD1	.	TRBJ2-2	TRBV2	TGTGCCAGCAGGATGGACAGGGTGGTCACCGGGGAGCTGTTTTTT	CASRMDRVVTGELFF
.	.	TRBJ1-3	TRBV18	TGTGCCAGCTCACCTTTAAATCCACGGGGCTCTGGAAACACCATATATTTT	CASSPLNPRGSGNTIYF
TRBD1	.	TRBJ1-5	TRBV6-2/TRBV6-3	TGTGCCAGCAGTTCAGCGACAGGGATTGCGAATCAGCCCCAGCATTTT	CASSSATGIANQPQHF
TRBD1	.	TRBJ1-5	TRBV19	TGTGCCAGTAGCCGACAGGGGAGTTTAAGAAATCAGCCCCAGCATTTT	CASSRQGSLRNQPQHF
TRBD2	.	TRBJ2-1	TRBV27	TGTGCCAGCAGTTACTCATGGACCCGCGGGGGCAATGAGCAGTTCTTC	CASSYSWTRGGNEQFF
.	.	TRBJ2-7	TRBV10-3	TGTGCCATCAGTGATACCGGGGCAGGGGGGAAAGACGAGCAGTACTTC	CAISDTGAGGKDEQYF
.	.	TRBJ2-5	TRBV19	TGTGCCAGTGGGTTCAGAGGCACCCAAGAGACCCAGTACTTC	CASGFRGTQETQYF
TRBD2	.	TRBJ2-3	TRBV5-1	TGCGCCAGCAGCGCGGGGGGAAGCACAGATACGCAGTATTTT	CASSAGGSTDTQYF
TRBD2	.	TRBJ2-3	TRBV9	TGTGCCAGCAGCCCCAGTCCCGCGGGGGGGCCGGGAGATACGCAGTATTTT	CASSPSPAGGPGDTQYF
.	.	TRBJ1-2	TRBV15	TGTGCCACCAGCAGAGTTATCTCAGGGATGGGTGGCTACACCTTC	CATSRVISGMGGYTF
TRBD1	.	TRBJ1-4	TRBV13	TGTGCCAGCAGACCCGGACAGGGACCAAATGAAAAACTGTTTTTT	CASRPGQGPNEKLFF
TRBD1	.	TRBJ1-1	TRBV30	TGTGCCTGGAGTTTTGGGACAGGTGCTAACACTGAAGCTTTCTTT	CAWSFGTGANTEAFF
TRBD2	.	TRBJ2-5	TRBV24-1	TGTGCCACCAGTGATCACCGACTAGCGGGGGCCGCTTGGGAGACCCAGTACTTC	CATSDHRLAGAAWETQYF
TRBD1	.	TRBJ1-5	TRBV7-2	TGTGCCAGCAGTCGGGACAGGGGGAATCAGCCCCAGCATTTT	CASSRDRGNQPQHF
TRBD1	.	TRBJ1-1	TRBV28	TGTGCCAGCAGATCCGGGACAGGGCTTCACACTGAAGCTTTCTTT	CASRSGTGLHTEAFF
.	.	TRBJ1-1	TRBV19	TGTGCCAGTAGTAACCGGGGAGCGAACACTGAAGCTTTCTTT	CASSNRGANTEAFF
.	.	TRBJ1-4	TRBV19	TGTGCCAGTAGTTCAAGGGGAAAACTGTTTTTT	CASSSRGKLFF
TRBD1	.	TRBJ1-4	TRBV5-1	TGCGCCAGCAGCATCGAGGCAGGGGGGGAAAAACTGTTTTTT	CASSIEAGGEKLFF
.	.	TRBJ2-3	TRBV25-1	TGTGCAACGGGGGGCGCATCCACAGATACGCAGTATTTT	CATGGASTDTQYF
.	.	TRBJ2-5	TRBV5-1	TGCGCCAGCAGCTTTAACGGTCAAGAGACCCAGTACTTC	CASSFNGQETQYF
.	.	TRBJ2-7	TRBV21-1	TGTGCCAGCAAAGTGAGGGAGCAGTACTTC	CASKVREQYF
.	once	TRBJ2-7	TRBV4-1	TGCGCCAGCAGCCGAAACGAGGTCACGGGTTACGAGCAGTACTTC	CASSRNEVTGYEQYF
TRBD1	.	TRBJ1-5	TRBV10-3	TGTGCCATCAGGGCAGACAGGGGTGGCGATCAGCCCCAGCATTTT	CAIRADRGGDQPQHF
TRBD1	.	TRBJ1-1	TRBV28	TGTGCCAGCAGCTGGACCTCGGGACAGGAGAACACTGAAGCTTTCTTT	CASSWTSGQENTEAFF
.	few	TRBJ2-7	TRBV6-5	TGTGCCAGCAGGTCGGACACCTCCTACGAGCAGTACTTC	CASRSDTSYEQYF
.	.	TRBJ1-4	TRBV2	TGTGCCAGCAAAGGGTTGGGACACGTGGGGGAAAAACTGTTTTTT	CASKGLGHVGEKLFF
.	.	TRBJ1-1	TRBV6-2/TRBV6-3	TGTGCCAGCAGTTACTTAAAAGGGCCAGGGGCGCGGGACACTGAAGCTTTCTTT	CASSYLKGPGARDTEAFF
.	.	TRBJ1-3	TRBV12-3/TRBV12-4	TGTGCCAGCAGCCAGGGGTTCAACACCATATATTTT	CASSQGFNTIYF
.	.	TRBJ2-4	TRBV3-1/TRBV3-2	TGTGCCAGCAGCCAAGGTCTCGGGGGAGGAAACATTCAGTACTTC	CASSQGLGGGNIQYF
TRBD1	few	TRBJ2-2	TRBV6-5	TGTGCCAGCAGTTACCTACAGGGGGCGGCCGGGGAGCTGTTTTTT	CASSYLQGAAGELFF
.	.	TRBJ2-7	TRBV28	TGTGCCAGCAGGGTGACGGGTCCGTACGAGCAGTACTTC	CASRVTGPYEQYF
.	.	TRBJ2-1	TRBV11-2	TGTGCCAGCAGCAGGGCGGGTGAGCAGTTCTTC	CASSRAGEQFF
TRBD1	once	TRBJ1-2	TRBV7-9	TGTGCCAGCAGCCGAGCTGCAGGGGGTTATGGCTACACCTTC	CASSRAAGGYGYTF
.	once	TRBJ2-7	TRBV9	TGTGCCAGCAGCGTAGATGAGGGGGACGAGCAGTACTTC	CASSVDEGDEQYF
.	.	TRBJ1-6	TRBV11-2	TGTGCCAGCAGCTTAGCCCCGCCGGGAGGTCATTCACCCCTCCACTTT	CASSLAPPGGHSPLHF
.	.	TRBJ2-2	TRBV6-1	TGTGCCAGCAGTGAGGGGCAGGGAAGCACCGGGGAGCTGTTTTTT	CASSEGQGSTGELFF
TRBD1	.	TRBJ2-4	TRBV25-1	TGTGCCAGCAGTGCCCCGACAGGGGGTGACATTCAGTACTTC	CASSAPTGGDIQYF
TRBD1	few	TRBJ1-1	TRBV7-8	TGTGCCAGCGGGAGAGACGGACAGGGCAGGTGGACTGAAGCTTTCTTT	CASGRDGQGRWTEAFF
.	.	TRBJ2-2	TRBV15	TGTGCCACCAGCTCCAGAGAGGACAGCTTAACCGGGGAGCTGTTTTTT	CATSSREDSLTGELFF
.	.	TRBJ2-7	TRBV28	TGTGCCAGCAGCCCGAGGGCCATCTACGAGCAGTACTTC	CASSPRAIYEQYF
.	.	TRBJ1-3	TRBV12-3/TRBV12-4	TGTGCCAGCAGCTATTACTCTGGAAACACCATATATTTT	CASSYYSGNTIYF
TRBD1	once	TRBJ1-4	TRBV28	TGTGCCAGCAGTCTCCGGACAGGGAACAATGAAAAACTGTTTTTT	CASSLRTGNNEKLFF
.	.	TRBJ2-3	TRBV2	TGTGCCAGCACCCCAACTCAGGGGGGCCTGACAGATACGCAGTATTTT	CASTPTQGGLTDTQYF
TRBD2	.	TRBJ2-5	TRBV7-6	TGTGCCAGCAGCGCATCCGGGACTAGCGCGCAAGAGACCCAGTACTTC	CASSASGTSAQETQYF
TRBD1	few	TRBJ2-5	TRBV6-5	TGTGCCAGCAGTTACTCCAGACAGGGTGGAGAGACCCAGTACTTC	CASSYSRQGGETQYF
TRBD2	.	TRBJ2-2	TRBV6-5	TGTGCCAGCAGTTTCGGACTAGTGCGCACCGGGGAGCTGTTTTTT	CASSFGLVRTGELFF
TRBD1	.	TRBJ1-5	TRBV5-8	TGTGCCAGCAGCCTAGACAGGGGAGGGCAGCCCCAGCATTTT	CASSLDRGGQPQHF